The clone carrying this TCR beta chain was detected ten times or more. Its antigen is unidentified. Sorted cells numbering about 20,000 to 1,000,000, with 10%, 30% or 50% RNA, yielded the naive CD8 libraries. Naive CD8 T cells were sorted, and the gate applied was CD8+CD4-CCR7+CD45RA+. The data were obtained in a study of molecular identifiers for immune sequencing clone quantification. Study findings and constraints: Clones with over 20 RNA copies captured over 99% of effector molecules but under 1% of naive ones. Even with 800,000 to 1,000,000 naive cells present, spiked Jurkat TCR RNA from one cell was reportedly detectable.

TCRdb re-analysed the PCR reads in MiXCR, keeping a single row per CDR3 protein. The table has 85,000 to 90,000 distinct CDR3 sequences, around 20% seen once; the top ten hold around 0.8%. The sample comprised naive CD8+ T cells from blood, with Jurkat cell RNA spiked in. Subset in this sample: FACS-sorted CD8+CD4-CCR7+CD45RA+ naive T cells. The receptor's source is a human donor in good health. Some libraries in this study had Jurkat cell RNA spiked in.

CDR3: CASSLGTGHEQYF. CDR3 nucleotides: TGTGCCAGCAGCCTGGGGACTGGGCACGAGCAGTACTTC. The V call is TRBV7-9, the J call TRBJ2-7, with a tentative D call TRBD2 (6 bases). This CDR3 has 13 residues. With 5 bases removed from V and 5 bases from J, the gap between germline ends came to 13 bases. Germline assignment: CDR1 SEHNR and CDR2 FQNEAQ (reference sequence).